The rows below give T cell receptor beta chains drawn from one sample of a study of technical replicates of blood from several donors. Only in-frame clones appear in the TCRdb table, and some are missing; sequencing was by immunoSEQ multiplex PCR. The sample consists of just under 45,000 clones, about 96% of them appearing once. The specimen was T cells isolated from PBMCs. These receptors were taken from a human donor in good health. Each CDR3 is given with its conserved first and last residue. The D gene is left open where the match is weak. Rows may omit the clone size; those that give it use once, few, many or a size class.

CASSEAASGGTQYF | TGTGCCAGCAGTGAAGCGGCTAGCGGAGGGACCCAGTACTTC | few | TRBJ2-5 | TRBD2 | TRBV2
CASSITPGGRWETQYF | TGTGCCAGTAGTATAACGCCAGGGGGGAGATGGGAGACCCAGTACTTC | - | TRBJ2-5 | - | TRBV19
CASSPRTVTSTDTQYF | TGTGCCAGCAGCCCCCGGACAGTGACTAGCACAGATACGCAGTATTTT | - | TRBJ2-3 | - | TRBV11-2
CSVAPATNNQPQHF | TGCAGCGTGGCCCCCGCGACAAATAATCAGCCCCAGCATTTT | - | TRBJ1-5 | - | TRBV29-1
CASSVENVRGTEAFF | TGTGCCAGCAGCGTAGAAAACGTAAGGGGCACTGAAGCTTTCTTT | - | TRBJ1-1 | - | TRBV9
CASSPGFGAFF | TGTGCCAGCAGCCCGGGTTTCGGAGCTTTCTTT | - | TRBJ1-1 | - | TRBV11-3
CASSTGQGWGEQYF | TGTGCCAGTAGCACAGGACAGGGTTGGGGCGAGCAGTACTTC | - | TRBJ2-7 | TRBD1 | TRBV19
CASGRSMNEQFF | TGTGCCAGCGGGCGTAGTATGAATGAGCAGTTCTTC | - | TRBJ2-1 | - | TRBV27
CAWSPGTSHQPQHF | TGTGCCTGGTCCCCCGGGACATCTCATCAGCCCCAGCATTTT | - | TRBJ1-5 | - | TRBV30
CASRSGGNEKLFF | TGTGCCAGCAGGAGCGGGGGCAATGAAAAACTGTTTTTT | - | TRBJ1-4 | - | TRBV6-6
CAWNREGESYGYTF | TGTGCCTGGAATCGGGAGGGGGAAAGCTATGGCTACACCTTC | once | TRBJ1-2 | - | TRBV30
CASSIRDSSYEQYF | TGTGCCAGTAGTATCCGGGACAGTTCCTACGAGCAGTACTTC | - | TRBJ2-7 | TRBD1 | TRBV19
CAWSVRLAGEVGGETQYF | TGTGCCTGGAGTGTACGACTAGCGGGAGAAGTGGGGGGGGAGACCCAGTACTTC | once | TRBJ2-5 | TRBD2 | TRBV30
CASSPGQRYGYTF | TGCGCCAGCAGCCCTGGACAGCGCTATGGCTACACCTTC | - | TRBJ1-2 | - | TRBV5-1
CASNRFGEQPQHF | TGTGCCAGCAATCGATTCGGTGAACAGCCCCAGCATTTT | - | TRBJ1-5 | - | TRBV6-1
CAWSPQGAQYF | TGTGCCTGGAGTCCACAGGGAGCGCAGTACTTC | few | TRBJ2-7 | - | TRBV30
CASSPAGTGHGYTF | TGCGCCAGCAGCCCAGCCGGGACAGGGCACGGCTACACCTTC | - | TRBJ1-2 | TRBD1 | TRBV5-1
CASSFSEGGTQYF | TGTGCCAGCAGCTTTAGTGAGGGCGGGACCCAGTACTTC | - | TRBJ2-5 | - | TRBV5-4
CASSLMANTEAFF | TGTGCCAGCAGCTTAATGGCGAACACTGAAGCTTTCTTT | - | TRBJ1-1 | - | TRBV7-2
CASAPRGGFTDTQYF | TGTGCCAGCGCACCTAGGGGAGGTTTTACAGATACGCAGTATTTT | - | TRBJ2-3 | - | TRBV7-3
CASGARDTQYF | TGTGCCAGCGGAGCTAGAGATACGCAGTATTTT | - | TRBJ2-3 | - | TRBV6-5
CASSQGDRVNQPQHF | TGCGCCAGCAGCCAAGGGGACAGGGTTAATCAGCCCCAGCATTTT | - | TRBJ1-5 | TRBD1 | TRBV4-1
CASSYSGSSYEQYF | TGCGCCAGCAGCTATAGCGGGAGCTCCTACGAGCAGTACTTC | - | TRBJ2-7 | TRBD2 | TRBV4-3
CAWSAGGYTF | TGTGCCTGGAGTGCGGGTGGCTACACCTTC | - | TRBJ1-2 | - | TRBV30
CASSQVQGAGYEQYF | TGTGCCAGTAGTCAAGTACAGGGGGCAGGATACGAGCAGTACTTC | - | TRBJ2-7 | TRBD1 | TRBV19
CAWSVGLAGSYEQYF | TGTGCCTGGAGTGTTGGCCTAGCGGGCTCCTACGAGCAGTACTTC | - | TRBJ2-7 | TRBD2 | TRBV30
CASRTGLEQFF | TGTGCCAGCAGAACAGGGCTTGAGCAGTTCTTC | - | TRBJ2-1 | - | TRBV6-5
CASSLGEGYEQYF | TGCGCCAGCAGCTTGGGGGAGGGCTACGAGCAGTACTTC | once | TRBJ2-7 | TRBD2 | TRBV5-1
CASSYNPRADTQYF | TGTGCCAGCAGTTACAACCCTCGGGCAGATACGCAGTATTTT | - | TRBJ2-3 | - | TRBV6-5
CAWTQIAPNEQFF | TGTGCCTGGACGCAAATAGCGCCCAATGAGCAGTTCTTC | - | TRBJ2-1 | - | TRBV30
CASSQTGLAEAFF | TGCGCCAGCAGCCAGACAGGGTTGGCTGAAGCTTTCTTT | - | TRBJ1-1 | TRBD1 | TRBV4-1
CASSKGEDGEETQYF | TGTGCCAGCAGCAAAGGAGAGGACGGGGAAGAGACCCAGTACTTC | - | TRBJ2-5 | - | TRBV21-1
CASSENRVNTEAFF | TGTGCCAGCAGTGAGAATCGGGTGAACACTGAAGCTTTCTTT | - | TRBJ1-1 | - | TRBV6-1
CASSWTGNANQPQHF | TGTGCCAGCAGTTGGACAGGGAATGCCAATCAGCCCCAGCATTTT | - | TRBJ1-5 | TRBD1 | TRBV6-5
CASSLSRTYEQYF | TGTGCCAGCAGTTTATCCAGGACCTACGAGCAGTACTTC | - | TRBJ2-7 | - | TRBV27
CASRPLTGTYNEQFF | TGTGCCAGCAGGCCTTTGACAGGGACTTACAATGAGCAGTTCTTC | - | TRBJ2-1 | - | TRBV2
CASSLGTGDEQYF | TGCGCCAGCAGCTTGGGGACAGGGGACGAGCAGTACTTC | few | TRBJ2-7 | TRBD1 | TRBV5-1
CAWRADRAVGNTIYF | TGTGCCTGGAGGGCGGACAGGGCAGTGGGAAACACCATATATTTT | - | TRBJ1-3 | TRBD1 | TRBV30
CASHLGVQGNTIYF | TGCGCCAGCCACCTCGGGGTGCAAGGAAACACCATATATTTT | - | TRBJ1-3 | - | TRBV5-1
CASSQGGLRGVETQYF | TGCGCCAGCAGCCAAGGGGGGCTCAGGGGAGTGGAGACCCAGTACTTC | - | TRBJ2-5 | - | TRBV4-3
CASSLASSGYNEQFF | TGTGCCAGCAGCTTAGCCAGCTCGGGCTACAATGAGCAGTTCTTC | - | TRBJ2-1 | - | TRBV7-8
CAINPGTDTQYF | TGTGCCATCAACCCAGGCACAGATACGCAGTATTTT | - | TRBJ2-3 | - | TRBV10-3
CASSADRETYQPQHF | TGCGCCAGCAGCGCGGACAGGGAGACCTATCAGCCCCAGCATTTT | - | TRBJ1-5 | TRBD1 | TRBV10-1
CASSYLGQVDSEQYF | TGTGCCAGCAGTTACCTTGGACAGGTCGACAGCGAGCAGTACTTC | - | TRBJ2-7 | TRBD1 | TRBV6-6
CASSQGIRLTDTNYGYTF | TGCGCCAGCAGCCAAGGTATCCGACTGACAGACACTAACTATGGCTACACCTTC | - | TRBJ1-2 | - | TRBV4-1
CASSLVLYGYTF | TGTGCCAGCAGCTTGGTCCTCTATGGCTACACCTTC | - | TRBJ1-2 | - | TRBV5-8
CASSPLGQGEVYGYTF | TGTGCCAGCTCACCATTGGGACAGGGCGAGGTTTATGGCTACACCTTC | - | TRBJ1-2 | TRBD1 | TRBV18
CASSLGLTYEQYF | TGCGCCAGCAGCTTGGGACTAACCTACGAGCAGTACTTC | - | TRBJ2-7 | - | TRBV5-1
CSVEEGGPNYGYTF | TGCAGCGTTGAGGAGGGGGGGCCTAACTATGGCTACACCTTC | - | TRBJ1-2 | - | TRBV29-1
CASAGTGFSSRYTF | TGTGCCAGCGCTGGGACAGGCTTCTCTTCTCGCTACACCTTC | - | TRBJ1-2 | TRBD1 | TRBV27
CASSPSTGNNEAFF | TGCGCCAGCAGCCCCTCTACGGGGAACAATGAAGCTTTCTTT | - | TRBJ1-1 | - | TRBV4-3
CASRGLAGEEQYF | TGTGCCAGCAGGGGCCTAGCGGGAGAAGAGCAGTACTTC | - | TRBJ2-7 | TRBD2 | TRBV7-2
CASSLKDSTGELFF | TGTGCCAGCAGCCTTAAGGACAGCACCGGGGAGCTGTTTTTT | few | TRBJ2-2 | - | TRBV5-4
CASSYFGQGGDYGYTF | TGTGCCAGCAGTTACTTCGGACAGGGGGGAGACTATGGCTACACCTTC | - | TRBJ1-2 | TRBD1 | TRBV6-5
CASSLYGGNTEAFF | TGTGCCAGCAGTTTATACGGGGGGAACACTGAAGCTTTCTTT | - | TRBJ1-1 | - | TRBV28
CASSFPRTLQETQYF | TGTGCCAGCAGTTTTCCAAGAACCCTACAAGAGACCCAGTACTTC | - | TRBJ2-5 | - | TRBV28
CASSPTSYGYTF | TGTGCCAGCAGCCCAACTAGCTATGGCTACACCTTC | - | TRBJ1-2 | - | TRBV14
CASSLVPGSTDTQYF | TGCGCCAGCAGCTTGGTCCCAGGATCCACAGATACGCAGTATTTT | - | TRBJ2-3 | - | TRBV5-1
CASSLGGTGNIQYF | TGTGCCAGCAGTTTAGGAGGGACAGGGAACATTCAGTACTTC | - | TRBJ2-4 | TRBD1 | TRBV27